The present T cell receptor beta chain was sequenced within a study of T cell changes during pregnancy in multiple sclerosis. The assay was immunoSEQ multiplex PCR, and TCRdb's table has in-frame clones only and misses some. The sample consists of 100,000 or so clones, 90% of them appearing once. The sample holds one count of this clone. CDR1 is LNHDA, CDR2 SQIVND, per germline (reference sequence). There are 14 residues in the CDR3. V was cut by 8 bases and J by 6 bases, with 19 bases left in between. V and J are TRBV19 and TRBJ1-1; D ambiguous. The TCR comes from a female donor in good health, enrolled as a control in a pregnancy study. Specimen: peripheral blood, collected in the second trimester of pregnancy. The CDR3 sequence: CASLNSGTAAEAFF. CDR3 in DNA: TGTGCCAGTCTCAACTCCGGCACCGCGGCTGAAGCTTTCTTT.